This T cell receptor (beta chain) appears in the sequencing data of a study of neurological immune-mediated disorders. V was pared by 0 bases and J by 4 bases, with 5 bases of the junction left unmatched. Germline CDR1 reads LGHNA; CDR2 reads YSLEER. The CDR3 loop spans 16 amino acids. This clonotype was observed at least ten times. Its specificity is unknown. The unsorted libraries were made from 2 million PBMCs kept at -80 C. MiXCR was run by TCRdb on the 5' RACE reads, yielding one entry per CDR3 protein. The table has 25,000 to 30,000 distinct CDR3 sequences, more than 2.5% seen once. Findings of the study overall: A possible signature appeared as one related-CDR3 cluster, in which phylogenetic grouping placed the repertoires of 18 of 34 multiple sclerosis patients.

This sequence joins TRBV4-3 and TRBJ1-3, with 8 bases fitting TRBD1. The TCR sequence derives from a young woman with multiple sclerosis. Sequenced input: PBMCs. The CDR3, as DNA: TGCGCCAGCAGCCAAGACGACAGGGGAATAGGAAACACCATATATTTT. This translates into CASSQDDRGIGNTIYF.